These T cell receptor beta chains were read from a single sample in a study of blood T cells in healthy people across ages. A single record per CDR3 protein comes from TCRdb applying MiXCR to the 5' RACE reads. Of fewer than 1,000,000 distinct CDR3 sequences listed, around half are singletons. The sequencing sample was made of blood. The origin of the receptors is a man aged 80 or over in good health. The CDR3 runs from the conserved cysteine through the conserved F or W. Fields, in order: CDR3 protein, CDR3 DNA, clone size, D gene, J gene, V gene. A D gene is named only where the DNA matches it firmly. Not all rows give a size; the values are once, few, many and, for expanded clones, a class.

CASSETSGRDYNEQFF TGTGCCAGCAGTGAGACTAGCGGGAGGGACTACAATGAGCAGTTCTTC - TRBD2 TRBJ2-1 TRBV25-1
CASSSRQGAMNTEAFF TGCGCCAGCAGCTCACGACAGGGGGCGATGAACACTGAAGCTTTCTTT few TRBD1 TRBJ1-1 TRBV5-1
CASSLSWKSSYNEQFF TGTGCCAGCAGTTTATCGTGGAAGAGCTCCTACAATGAGCAGTTCTTC - - TRBJ2-1 TRBV27
CSARVRQRSYEQYF TGCAGTGCTAGAGTTCGACAGAGAAGCTACGAGCAGTACTTC - - TRBJ2-7 TRBV20-1
CASSQEMGTDTQYF TGTGCCAGCAGCCAAGAGATGGGGACAGATACGCAGTATTTT - - TRBJ2-3 TRBV4-2
CASSLTGRGPGEKLFF TGTGCCAGCAGTTTAACGGGCAGGGGGCCCGGTGAAAAACTGTTTTTT - TRBD1 TRBJ1-4 TRBV12-3/TRBV12-4
CSVESPGWDETQYF TGCAGCGTTGAATCCCCGGGCTGGGACGAGACCCAGTACTTC once - TRBJ2-5 TRBV29-1
CASSLPGSKETQYF TGTGCCAGCAGCCTCCCGGGTTCCAAAGAGACCCAGTACTTC - - TRBJ2-5 TRBV3-1
CASSPPGVSSTDTQYF TGTGCCAGCTCACCACCGGGTGTATCTAGCACAGATACGCAGTATTTT - - TRBJ2-3 TRBV18
CASSQDLGSSYNSPLHF TGTGCCAGCAGCCAAGATCTTGGGAGCTCCTATAATTCACCCCTCCACTTT - - TRBJ1-6 TRBV4-2
CASSNGGLVNTEAFF TGTGCCAGTAGTAACGGGGGTCTGGTGAACACTGAAGCTTTCTTT - - TRBJ1-1 TRBV19
CASSSGLAQNTGELFF TGTGCCAGCAGTTCGGGACTAGCACAGAACACCGGGGAGCTGTTTTTT many TRBD2 TRBJ2-2 TRBV6-5
CASSLGAGGPDEQFF TGCGCCAGCAGCTTGGGCGCGGGAGGCCCCGATGAGCAGTTCTTC - TRBD2 TRBJ2-1 TRBV5-1
CSVVVRSGANVLTF TGCAGCGTTGTTGTCAGATCTGGGGCCAACGTCCTGACTTTC few - TRBJ2-6 TRBV29-1
CSVEDPASGRVTDTQYF TGCAGCGTTGAAGATCCAGCTAGCGGGAGGGTCACAGATACGCAGTATTTT - TRBD2 TRBJ2-3 TRBV29-1
CASSFNSGNYNEQFF TGCGCCAGCAGCTTCAATAGCGGCAATTACAATGAGCAGTTCTTC few - TRBJ2-1 TRBV5-1
CASSVDLTNEQFF TGTGCCAGCAGCGTAGACCTTACCAATGAGCAGTTCTTC few - TRBJ2-1 TRBV7-6
CASSSPGSSTDTQYF TGTGCCAGCAGCTCCCCGGGATCCAGCACAGATACGCAGTATTTT many - TRBJ2-3 TRBV7-2
CASSEGRGQGKNEQFF TGTGCCAGCAGTGAAGGGAGAGGGCAGGGGAAAAATGAGCAGTTCTTC - - TRBJ2-1 TRBV6-1
CASNRAGLKETQYF TGCGCCAGCAACCGGGCAGGGCTGAAAGAGACCCAGTACTTC few - TRBJ2-5 TRBV5-1
CASSAAYGYTF TGTGCCAGCAGTGCCGCTTATGGCTACACCTTC - - TRBJ1-2 TRBV25-1
CSARPEPSAYSYEQYF TGCAGTGCTCGCCCTGAACCTAGCGCCTACTCCTACGAGCAGTACTTC - - TRBJ2-7 TRBV20-1
CASSYKDSPNSPLHF TGTGCCAGCAGTTATAAGGACAGTCCAAATTCACCCCTCCACTTT - - TRBJ1-6 TRBV6-5
CATRFLRGANYGYTF TGTGCCACCAGATTTCTCCGAGGGGCCAACTATGGCTACACCTTC few - TRBJ1-2 TRBV15
CAWSVQGALHYEQYF TGTGCCTGGAGTGTACAAGGCGCCCTGCACTACGAGCAGTACTTC - - TRBJ2-7 TRBV30
CASSQIRGVEGEKLFF TGCGCCAGCAGCCAGATCCGGGGTGTCGAAGGGGAAAAACTGTTTTTT - - TRBJ1-4 TRBV4-3
CASSLFSGGEQYF TGTGCCAGCAGTTTATTTAGCGGTGGCGAGCAGTACTTC few - TRBJ2-7 TRBV28
CASNPYGRQNTEAFF TGTGCCAGCAATCCCTATGGGCGGCAGAACACTGAAGCTTTCTTT - - TRBJ1-1 TRBV6-5
CASSPRTGGDQPQHF TGTGCCAGCAGCCCTAGGACAGGGGGCGATCAGCCCCAGCATTTT - TRBD1 TRBJ1-5 TRBV7-2
CASSLSGQGYGYTF TGTGCCAGCAGTTTATCGGGACAGGGGTATGGCTACACCTTC few TRBD1 TRBJ1-2 TRBV28
CASSLRIHSKGNEQFF TGTGCCAGCAGTCTCAGGATCCATTCGAAAGGCAATGAGCAGTTCTTC - - TRBJ2-1 TRBV28
CASSSLAGEAETQYF TGTGCCAGCTCATCCCTAGCGGGAGAAGCAGAGACCCAGTACTTC few TRBD2 TRBJ2-5 TRBV18
CASSTGTEVQETQYF TGTGCCAGCAGCACCGGGACAGAAGTTCAAGAGACCCAGTACTTC - TRBD1 TRBJ2-5 TRBV28
CASNRWGENQETQYF TGCGCCAGCAACCGGTGGGGCGAGAACCAAGAGACCCAGTACTTC - - TRBJ2-5 TRBV5-1
CASSEGRLAGAPETQYF TGTGCCAGCAGTGAGGGGCGACTAGCGGGAGCGCCTGAGACCCAGTACTTC - TRBD2 TRBJ2-5 TRBV25-1
CASSLSGGPSDEQYF TGTGCCAGCAGCTTATCGGGAGGGCCCTCGGACGAGCAGTACTTC many TRBD2 TRBJ2-7 TRBV7-9
CASSFRAGESYNEQFF TGCGCCAGCAGCTTCAGAGCGGGAGAATCCTACAATGAGCAGTTCTTC - TRBD2 TRBJ2-1 TRBV5-1
CASSLRAGNDYGYTF TGTGCCAGCAGTTTAAGGGCAGGGAATGACTATGGCTACACCTTC - - TRBJ1-2 TRBV27
CASSDRAFNQPQHF TGTGCCAGCAGTGACCGGGCCTTCAATCAGCCCCAGCATTTT - - TRBJ1-5 TRBV25-1
CSATGGGNEQYF TGCAGTGCCACTGGGGGGGGAAACGAGCAGTACTTC - TRBD2 TRBJ2-7 TRBV20-1
CASSWGQMYSYEQYF TGCGCCAGCAGCTGGGGACAGATGTACTCCTACGAGCAGTACTTC - TRBD1 TRBJ2-7 TRBV5-1
CASSVGSGGDYEQYF TGTGCCAGCAGCGTAGGGTCGGGGGGCGACTACGAGCAGTACTTC - - TRBJ2-7 TRBV9
CASSLLGANTGEPFF TGCGCCAGCAGCTTGTTGGGCGCGAACACCGGGGAGCCGTTTTTT - - TRBJ2-2 TRBV5-1
CATLSGFGDEKLFF TGTGCCACCCTGAGCGGTTTTGGGGATGAAAAACTGTTTTTT - - TRBJ1-4 TRBV10-3
CASRLEGEGLNEQFF TGTGCCAGCAGATTAGAGGGGGAGGGCCTCAATGAGCAGTTCTTC few - TRBJ2-1 TRBV28
CASSPGLAGGFAETQFF TGTGCCAGCAGCCCCGGACTAGCGGGAGGTTTTGCAGAAACCCAGTTCTTC - TRBD2 TRBJ2-1 TRBV7-6